This T cell receptor (beta chain) derives from a study of control samples from healthy donors and cancer patients. Germline CDR1 LGHDT, CDR2 YNNKEL (reference sequence). The CDR3 sequence is 11 residues long. The germline V and J ends were trimmed by 3 bases and 4 bases, with 3 bases remaining between them. This table comes from immunoSEQ multiplex PCR, and its TCRdb copy is limited to in-frame clones, with some not included. The top ten clones hold about 1.6% of a sample with about 170,000 clones, about nine tenths of them seen once. The receptor was derived from a woman aged 25 to 39 in good health. What was sequenced was blood. V gene TRBV3-1 (or the pseudogene TRBV3-2) combines with J gene TRBJ1-2; no firm D call. CDR3 protein: CASSQFYGYTF. CDR3 DNA: TGTGCCAGCAGCCAGTTCTATGGCTACACCTTC.